This TCR beta chain stems from a study of identifying expanded T cells in peripheral blood. General study results and limits: Differentially abundant clones: around 1.2 between replicates, approximately 16 at roughly 2 weeks, less than 20 at four. Across healthy donors, higher total template counts meant significantly greater approximately 2-week count variance.

In the case of this clone: Its antigen remains unidentified.

Trimming stripped 4 bases from V and 5 bases from J, with 9 bases between. Germline CDR1 reads SGHRS; CDR2 reads YFSETQ. The CDR3 spans 12 residues. Clones were sequenced by immunoSEQ multiplex PCR, and TCRdb holds only the in-frame ones, with some missing. The sample lists approximately 120,000 clones; roughly nine tenths were seen once. Sequences were obtained from blood. This TCR was recovered from a person aged 18 to 69 in good health. The chain has TRBV5-1 and TRBJ2-5; D gene uncertain. The CDR3 DNA reads as TGCGCCAGCAGCCTCCTCCGGGAGACCCAGTACTTC. This translates into CASSLLRETQYF.